This T cell receptor (beta chain) came from a study of post-analysis software for immune sequencing data. Unique molecular identifiers were carried by the TCR beta cDNA libraries. TCRdb reprocessed the PCR reads with MiXCR, giving one entry per CDR3 protein. The table has a few hundred thousand distinct CDR3 sequences, around a third seen once; the top ten hold about 5.6%. This clonotype was found a few times. Antigen specificity is unknown. This CDR3 has 16 amino acids. The germline V gene encodes CDR1 DFQATT and CDR2 SNEGSKA (reference sequence). Trimming at V came to 3 bases and at J to 1 base, leaving 7 bases not matched to a gene. Overall study results and limits: In patients, TRBV5-6, TRBV5-1 and TRBV20-1 belonged to roughly five TRBV segments found more frequently than in controls.

The sequence was collected from a girl aged 2-17 years with multiple sclerosis. The chain is built from TRBV20-1 and TRBJ2-3; 10 bases are a match to TRBD2. The sequenced sample was blood. CDR3 DNA sequence: TGCAGTGCTAGCCGGGTAGCGGGGGGCCGCACAGATACGCAGTATTTT. It translates to CSASRVAGGRTDTQYF.